The 27 T cell receptor beta chains reported below all come from one sample, sequenced in a study of T cell changes during pregnancy in multiple sclerosis. TCRdb's copy holds only in-frame clones and misses some; the assay was immunoSEQ multiplex PCR. The data hold about 30,000 clones, with 90% observed a single time. The sample was CD4+ T cells from peripheral blood mononuclear cells, taken in the second trimester of pregnancy. The receptors were gathered from a female donor in good health, enrolled as a control in a pregnancy study.

This chain links TRBV29-1 with TRBJ1-1, with 9 bases fitting TRBD1. There are 13 residues in the CDR3. V shed 7 bases, J shed 3 bases, and the junction held 6 bases outside the gene matches. CDR1 and CDR2 (germline): SQVTM, ANQGSEA. CDR3 in DNA: TGCAGCGCATGGACAGGGGCAGACACTGAAGCTTTCTTT. Protein: CSAWTGADTEAFF.

The chain joins TRBV21-1 to TRBJ1-1; the D call in the table, TRBD1, was not verified against the DNA. TRBV21-1 counts as a pseudogene. This CDR3 is 21 amino acids long. The CDR3 region has the DNA TGTGCCAGCAGCAAAAAGGGGTACCGGACAGGGAAGGGAAGGCAGGACACTGAAGCTTTCTTT. Its translation is CASSKKGYRTGKGRQDTEAFF.

This clone was picked up a small number of times. V gene TRBV19 combines with J gene TRBJ1-1; D is unclear. The CDR3 runs 16 residues. Germline CDR1 is LNHDA and CDR2 is SQIVND (reference sequence). V lost 6 bases to trimming and J lost 8 bases, with 25 bases between them. CDR3 nucleotides: TGTGCCAGTAGATGGTTGATGGACTCGCCGCTCAAGGAAGCTTTCTTT. Translation gives CASRWLMDSPLKEAFF.

The chain joins TRBV30 to TRBJ1-3; 7 bases are shared with TRBD1. Per the germline V gene, CDR1 is GTSNPN and CDR2 is SVGIG (reference sequence). J was trimmed by 1 base and V by 4 bases; bases with no gene match: 7. This CDR3 is built from 15 residues. CDR3 amino acids: CAWNWQGESGNTIYF. The DNA for the CDR3 is TGTGCCTGGAATTGGCAGGGGGAATCTGGAAACACCATATATTTT. Based on the CDR3 plus reference TRBV30 and TRBJ1-3, the full variable domain is SQTIHQWPATLVQPVGSPLSLECTVEGTSNPNLYWYRQAAGRGLQLLFYSVGIGQISSEVPQNLSASRPQDRQFILSSKKLLLSDSGFYLCAWNWQGESGNTIYFGEGSWLTVV.

Remarks on this clone: Germline and junction disagree at one end, which may indicate a read error. The V call is TRBV7-7, the J call TRBJ2-1; 8 nucleotides line up with TRBD1. This CDR3 is built from 15 residues. In germline, CDR1 is SSHAT, CDR2 FNYEAQ (reference sequence). CDR3: CASSLTDRVGNEQFF. In DNA form, the CDR3 reads TGTGCTAGCAGCTTAACGGACAGGGTAGGCAATGAGCAGTTCTTC. Full variable domain (remainder filled in from reference TRBV7-7 and TRBJ2-1): GAGVSQSPRYKVTKRGQDVTLRCDPISSHATLYWYQQALGQGPEFLTYFNYEAQPDKSGLPSDRFSAERPEGSISTLTIQRTEQRDSAMYRCASSLTDRVGNEQFFGPGTRLTVL.

This rearrangement joins TRBV29-1 to TRBJ2-7, with 11 bases identical to TRBD1. The germline CDR1 and CDR2 sequences are SQVTM and ANQGSEA. The CDR3 is 20 residues long. Trimming cost V 6 bases and J 4 bases; bases outside gene matches: 26. CDR3 DNA: TGCAGCGTCGCGCAGCTCGACCCTATAAGAGCGGGACAGGGGGTATACGAGCAGTACTTC. Encoded protein: CSVAQLDPIRAGQGVYEQYF.

Details on this clone: Other DNA sequences in this specimen translate into the identical CDR3. This chain connects TRBV19 to TRBJ2-7; 10 bases fit TRBD2. V lost 5 bases to trimming and J lost 4 bases; unmatched junction nucleotides: 2. The CDR3 contains 13 residues. Germline V gene data show CDR1 as LNHDA and CDR2 as SQIVND (reference sequence). CDR3 region: CASSAGLAYEQYF. The CDR3 DNA sequence: TGTGCCAGTAGTGCGGGACTAGCGTACGAGCAGTACTTC.

The chain employs TRBV6-6 and TRBJ1-2; D is unclear. CDR1 and CDR2 (germline): MNHNY, SVGAGI (reference sequence). The CDR3 sequence is 14 residues long. Deletions cut 5 bases from V and 5 bases from J, with 15 bases between. The DNA of the CDR3 is TGTGCCAGCAGTCCTGAAGGAGCGCGTTATGGCTACACCTTC. This gives the protein CASSPEGARYGYTF.

The chain recombines TRBV5-1 with TRBJ1-3, with unresolved D. The germline V gene encodes CDR1 SGHRS and CDR2 YFSETQ. The CDR3 loop spans 14 amino acids. With 5 bases removed from V and 1 base from J, the gap between germline ends came to 10 bases. The DNA for the CDR3 is TGCGCCAGCAGAGTGCCGGGGTCTGGAAACACCATATATTTT. Protein product: CASRVPGSGNTIYF.

This chain links TRBV6-5 with TRBJ1-2; tentatively, D is TRBD1 (6 bases). Per the germline V gene, CDR1 is MNHEY and CDR2 is SVGAGI. Between the trimmed V and J ends, which lost 5 bases and 9 bases, there was a span of 13 bases. CDR3 length equals 12 residues. The CDR3 DNA reads as TGTGCCAGCAGTCTCCAAACAGGGAGCTACACCTTC. This translates into CASSLQTGSYTF.

V and J are TRBV2 and TRBJ1-1; 7 positions agree with TRBD1. Trimming removed 6 bases from V and 5 bases from J; junction bases left unmatched: 6. This CDR3 comprises 13 residues. Germline V gene sequence: CDR1 SNHLY, CDR2 FYNNEI. The CDR3 reads CASRRDRLTEAFF. The CDR3 nucleotides read TGTGCCAGCAGGAGGGACAGACTTACTGAAGCTTTCTTT.

V usage is TRBV25-1 and J usage is TRBJ2-1; D may be TRBD2 (7 bases). The V and J ends lost 5 bases and 2 bases respectively, with 13 bases between them. Germline-derived CDR1 and CDR2 are MGHDK and SYGVNS. The CDR3 is 15 amino acids. This CDR3 reads CASSPRGGAYNEQFF. The CDR3 bases are TGTGCCAGCAGTCCAAGGGGGGGGGCCTACAATGAGCAGTTCTTC.

The chain uses TRBV6-6 and TRBJ2-1; D possibly corresponds to TRBD2 (6 bases). CDR3 length: 15 residues. Germline CDR1 reads MNHNY; CDR2 reads SVGAGI (reference sequence). The V and J ends lost 7 bases and 5 bases respectively, with 18 bases between them. CDR3 nucleotide sequence: TGTGCCAGCACCGGCGGGCTAGCGACCCACAATGAGCAGTTCTTC. Protein sequence: CASTGGLATHNEQFF.

The V call is TRBV5-5, the J call TRBJ1-2; TRBD1 matches at 10 bases. After removal of 0 bases from V and 4 bases from J, the junction contained 3 bases not matched to a gene. The CDR3 runs to 15 residues. Germline-derived CDR1 and CDR2 are SGHKS and YYEKEE (reference sequence). CDR3 DNA: TGTGCCAGCAGCTTGGCAGGACAGGGGGTCTATGGCTACACCTTC. Its protein product is CASSLAGQGVYGYTF.

This chain uses TRBV1 with TRBJ2-1; the table's D call, TRBD2, was not checked against the DNA. TRBV1 is marked as a pseudogene. This CDR3 region has 19 residues. CDR3: CTSSQVLLGTSGDYNEQFF. As DNA, the CDR3 is TGCACCAGCAGCCAAGTTCTACTCGGGACTAGCGGGGACTACAATGAGCAGTTCTTC.

The chain recombines TRBV10-2 with TRBJ2-7; 8 bases align to TRBD1. Germline CDR1 WSHSY, CDR2 SAAADI. This CDR3 contains 14 residues. V trimming: 5 bases; J trimming: 4 bases; junction bases outside the gene matches: 7. The CDR3 DNA follows: TGCGCCAGCAGTATCGACAGGGGTTCATACGAGCAGTACTTC. This translates into CASSIDRGSYEQYF.

The J gene is TRBJ2-3, the V gene TRBV9, with D perhaps matching TRBD2 (5 bases). Germline loops: CDR1 SGDLS, CDR2 YYNGEE. The length of the CDR3 is 15 residues. V gave up 0 bases and J gave up 2 bases, with 10 bases separating them. Here the CDR3 reads CASSVGAGNTDTQYF. The CDR3 coding sequence is TGTGCCAGCAGCGTAGGGGCGGGCAACACAGATACGCAGTATTTT.

The V and J genes are TRBV7-2 and TRBJ2-5, with D possibly being TRBD2 (5 bases). This CDR3 contains 13 residues. V was pared by 2 bases and J by 2 bases, with 6 bases between. Germline-derived CDR1 and CDR2 are SGHTA and FQGNSA. In DNA, the CDR3 is TGTGCCAGCAGCTTATGGACTCAAGAGACCCAGTACTTC. This sequence encodes CASSLWTQETQYF.

The chain employs TRBV2 and TRBJ1-1, with 7 bases lining up with TRBD1. The junction had 11 bases not matched to a gene; V was cut back by 3 bases and J by 7 bases. This CDR3 region has 15 residues. Germline loops: CDR1 SNHLY, CDR2 FYNNEI. This CDR3 reads CASSDGETGLFEAFF. In DNA, the CDR3 is TGTGCCAGCAGTGATGGAGAGACAGGGCTTTTTGAAGCTTTCTTT.

V and J are TRBV9 and TRBJ1-2; 7 bases line up with TRBD1. Germline CDR1 is SGDLS and CDR2 is YYNGEE. V was clipped by 0 bases and J by 7 bases; unmatched bases: 9. The CDR3 runs to 15 residues. The CDR3 DNA follows: TGTGCCAGCAGCGTAGAAACAGGGGCCCTTGGTGGCTACACCTTC. Protein product: CASSVETGALGGYTF.

The CDR3 DNA reads TGTGCCAGCAGCGGAGAGGTCGGCAGTAGCAATCAGCCCCAGCATTTT. Translated, it gives CASSGEVGSSNQPQHF. The chain combines TRBV7-9 with TRBJ1-5; D ambiguous. The V end was cut by 5 bases, the J end by 0 bases, with 14 bases between. CDR1 is SEHNR and CDR2 is FQNEAQ in the germline V gene (reference sequence). The CDR3 is 16 residues long.

V and J are TRBV5-4 and TRBJ2-3, with 12 bases aligning to TRBD2. The junction had 11 bases not matched to a gene; V was cut back by 7 bases and J by 5 bases. The CDR3 runs 16 residues. Germline assignment: CDR1 SGHNT and CDR2 YYREEE (reference sequence). The CDR3 here is CASGETSGRRIDTQYF. The DNA for the CDR3 is TGTGCCAGCGGGGAGACTAGCGGGAGACGAATAGATACGCAGTATTTT.

Only a few counts were recorded for this clone. V usage is TRBV19 and J usage is TRBJ1-1; D remains unclear. In germline, CDR1 is LNHDA, CDR2 SQIVND (reference sequence). This CDR3 comprises 14 residues. V was shortened by 9 bases and J by 0 bases, with 14 bases between the two germline ends. CDR3 nucleotides: TGTGCCAGCGCTCGGCAGGCCATGAACACTGAAGCTTTCTTT. Encoded protein: CASARQAMNTEAFF.

V usage is TRBV2 and J usage is TRBJ1-1, with TRBD1 as a possible D gene (5 bases). V was clipped by 4 bases and J by 5 bases, with 17 bases between them. CDR1 and CDR2 (germline): SNHLY, FYNNEI. CDR3 size: 15 residues. The CDR3 reads CASSVFGAAGTEAFF. DNA for the CDR3: TGTGCCAGCAGTGTTTTCGGGGCGGCGGGGACTGAAGCTTTCTTT.

The genes are TRBV5-6 and TRBJ2-3; D remains unclear. This CDR3 has 13 residues. Germline values: CDR1 SGHDT, CDR2 YYEEEE. V gave up 4 bases and J gave up 2 bases, with 8 bases separating them. CDR3 in amino acids: CASSGRPTDTQYF. CDR3 nucleotide sequence: TGTGCCAGCAGCGGCAGGCCCACAGATACGCAGTATTTT.

This chain uses TRBV7-9 with TRBJ2-2, with D uncertain. The CDR3 contains 14 residues. Germline V gene lookup returns CDR1 SEHNR and CDR2 FQNEAQ (reference sequence). The ends were cut back, 5 bases at V and 4 bases at J, with 11 bases in the middle. CDR3 loop: CASSIRVGTGELFF. The CDR3 DNA follows: TGTGCCAGCAGCATCCGAGTCGGCACCGGGGAGCTGTTTTTT.

This chain uses TRBV11-2 with TRBJ2-1; the D gene is possibly TRBD1 (6 bases). Germline-derived CDR1 and CDR2 are SGHAT and FQNNGV. V lost 6 bases to trimming and J lost 1 base, with 13 bases between them. The CDR3 is 15 amino acids. The CDR3 region has the DNA TGTGCCAGCAGGAGAGGACAGCGATCCTACAATGAGCAGTTCTTC. This translates into CASRRGQRSYNEQFF.